This TCR beta chain was identified during a study of neurological immune-mediated disorders. CDR1 is DFQATT, CDR2 SNEGSKA, per germline (reference sequence). V gave up 0 bases and J gave up 5 bases; unmatched junction bases: 8. The CDR3 is 15 amino acids. This clonotype came up many times. Noted time point: longitudinal time-point 3. 2 million unsorted PBMCs were stored in RNAlater at -80 °C before RNA extraction. 5'RACE with 10-nucleotide random UMIs produced the cDNA. Each sequencing run yielded over 190 million TCR-beta sequences from 15-18 subjects. MiXCR was run by TCRdb on the 5' RACE reads, yielding one entry per CDR3 protein. The sample holds roughly 57,000 distinct CDR3 sequences, 7% to 10% seen once.

The source material was PBMCs. The origin of this receptor is a woman in her thirties or forties in good health. The chain uses TRBV20-1 and TRBJ1-1; 8 nucleotides align to TRBD1. In DNA form, the CDR3 reads TGCAGTGCTAGAGATCAGGGGGCGCGTCGGACTGAAGCTTTCTTT. Its translation: CSARDQGARRTEAFF.